Presented here are 23 T cell receptor beta chains from one specimen sequenced in a study of radiotherapy plus CTLA-4 blockade in lung cancer. TCRdb's copy holds only in-frame clones and misses some; the assay was immunoSEQ multiplex PCR. Among 55,000 to 80,000 clones listed, around 86% were seen once. Material: peripheral blood, obtained from a patient treated with radiotherapy plus ipilimumab. Receptors originate from a human donor with non-small cell lung cancer that progressed on radiotherapy plus ipilimumab.

This chain connects TRBV6-1 to TRBJ1-2, with D tentatively TRBD1 (5 bases). Germline loops: CDR1 MNHNS, CDR2 SASEGT. The CDR3 runs 14 residues. Trimming cost V 6 bases and J 4 bases, with 15 bases left between them. Here the CDR3 DNA reads TGTGCCAGCAGCCCTAGGGGCGCGTCCTATGGCTACACCTTC. Translation gives CASSPRGASYGYTF.

J is TRBJ2-7 and V is TRBV7-9; a weak D match, TRBD1 (5 bases). This CDR3 is built from 14 residues. Germline V gene data show CDR1 as SEHNR and CDR2 as FQNEAQ (reference sequence). V lost 2 bases and J lost 5, with 13 bases in between. The CDR3 coding sequence is TGTGCCAGCAGCTTATCAGGGAAGTACCACGAGCAGTACTTC. Translation: CASSLSGKYHEQYF.

This clone was recorded once. Mismatch with germline at one junction end may stem from a read error. V and J are TRBV5-6 and TRBJ1-1; possible D gene TRBD1, 6 bases. There are 13 residues in the CDR3. Germline CDR1 is SGHDT and CDR2 is YYEEEE. The CDR3 reads CASSLQGDTKAFF. In nucleotides, the CDR3 is TGTGCCAGCAGCTTGCAAGGGGACACTAAAGCTTTCTTT. Full variable domain (missing parts from reference TRBV5-6 and TRBJ1-1): DAGVTQSPTHLIKTRGQQVTLRCSPKSGHDTVSWYQQALGQGPQFIFQYYEEEERQRGNFPDRFSGHQFPNYSSELNVNALLLGDSALYLCASSLQGDTKAFFGQGTRLTVV.

V gene TRBV29-1 combines with J gene TRBJ2-1; 9 bases map to TRBD1. The V and J ends lost 5 bases and 9 bases, in that order; junction bases with no gene match: 17. Per germline, CDR1 SQVTM and CDR2 ANQGSEA. There are 16 residues in the CDR3. For the CDR3, the DNA is TGCAGCGTTAAAAAACCAACCGGGACAGGGTATGGTGAGCAGTTCTTC. It yields the protein CSVKKPTGTGYGEQFF.

The CDR3 region is CASSLSGGYEQYF. The CDR3 nucleotides read TGTGCCAGCAGCCTTTCCGGGGGCTACGAGCAGTACTTC. V usage is TRBV2 and J usage is TRBJ2-7, with a possible D match to TRBD2 (6 bases). The CDR3 contains 13 residues. Germline loops: CDR1 SNHLY, CDR2 FYNNEI. V lost 6 bases to trimming and J lost 3 bases, with 12 bases between them.

This chain connects TRBV18 to TRBJ2-7, with no clear D. V was pared by 6 bases and J by 0 bases, with 12 bases between. Germline-derived CDR1 and CDR2 are KGHSH and LQKENI. The CDR3 runs to 14 residues. Written as DNA, the CDR3 is TGTGCCAGCTCCTCCAGCCGAAGCTCCTACGAGCAGTACTTC. Translated: CASSSSRSSYEQYF.

The chain is built from TRBV6-6 and TRBJ1-5; 11 bases fit TRBD1. The CDR3 has 16 residues. V was clipped by 7 bases and J by 5 bases; unmatched bases: 10. Germline V gene data show CDR1 as MNHNY and CDR2 as SVGAGI (reference sequence). CDR3 region: CASTPEGQGGHQPQHF. In DNA, the CDR3 is TGTGCCAGCACCCCCGAGGGACAGGGGGGTCATCAGCCCCAGCATTTT.

The chain recombines TRBV27 with TRBJ2-7; 11 nucleotides align to TRBD2. The CDR3 extends over 15 amino acids. Per the germline V gene, CDR1 is MNHEY and CDR2 is SMNVEV (reference sequence). Trimming cost V 6 bases and J 1 base; bases outside gene matches: 5. CDR3 in DNA: TGTGCCAGCAGAAATATAGCGGGAGGGTCCTACGAGCAGTACTTC. Amino acids: CASRNIAGGSYEQYF.

The chain employs TRBV18 and TRBJ2-3, with D perhaps assigned TRBD1 or TRBD2 (5 bases each). The V and J ends lost 9 bases and 2 bases respectively, with 12 bases between them. The germline CDR1 and CDR2 sequences are KGHSH and LQKENI. The CDR3 sequence is 13 residues long. This CDR3 reads CASTGRVTDTQYF. CDR3 in DNA: TGTGCCAGTACGGGGCGCGTCACAGATACGCAGTATTTT.

A single count supports this clone. This CDR3 is also generated by other DNA sequences in the sample. The rearrangement uses TRBV6-5 and TRBJ2-6, with no clear D. CDR1 and CDR2 from the germline V gene are MNHEY and SVGAGI. The CDR3 totals 16 residues. V was pared by 0 bases and J by 2 bases, with 8 bases between. This CDR3 reads CASSYSGRAGANVLTF. The CDR3 nucleotides read TGTGCCAGCAGTTACTCGGGCCGGGCTGGGGCCAACGTCCTGACTTTC.

This clone has just one count. This rearrangement joins TRBV5-8 to TRBJ2-7; 8 positions match TRBD1. J was trimmed by 5 bases and V by 0 bases; bases with no gene match: 4. The CDR3 runs to 14 residues. Germline CDR1 and CDR2: SGHTS and YDEGEE. Here the CDR3 reads CASSLGTGLHEQYV. DNA for the CDR3: TGTGCCAGCAGCTTGGGGACAGGGTTGCACGAGCAGTACGTC.

This clone was seen once. The V gene is TRBV12-5, the J gene TRBJ1-2, with D possibly being TRBD1 (6 bases). Per the germline V gene, CDR1 is LGHNT and CDR2 is FRNRAP. The CDR3 consists of 15 residues. The V end was cut by 1 base, the J end by 4 bases, with 13 bases between. The CDR3 coding sequence is TGTGCTAGTGGTTTGGGGCGACAGGATGGCTATGGCTACACCTTC. Translating it yields CASGLGRQDGYGYTF.

The V call is TRBV6-5, the J call TRBJ2-5; 10 positions agree with TRBD2. In germline, CDR1 is MNHEY, CDR2 SVGAGI. The CDR3 runs 15 residues. With 2 bases clipped from V and 5 bases from J, the junction kept 5 bases outside the gene matches. CDR3 DNA: TGTGCCAGCAGTTACCATACTAGCGGGATGGAGACCCAGTACTTC. It encodes CASSYHTSGMETQYF.

This chain links TRBV7-6 with TRBJ2-1; weak D call: TRBD2 (6 bases). CDR1 and CDR2 (germline): SGHVS, FNYEAQ. The CDR3 consists of 19 residues. With 2 bases removed from V and 2 bases from J, the gap between germline ends came to 22 bases. CDR3 protein: CASSLLTVREAPPYNEQFF. CDR3 sequence (DNA): TGTGCCAGCAGCTTACTTACGGTGAGGGAGGCCCCTCCCTACAATGAGCAGTTCTTC.

The CDR3 spells CASRLAGGKTGELFF. The CDR3 DNA sequence: TGTGCCAGCAGGCTAGCGGGAGGGAAAACCGGGGAGCTGTTTTTT. The rearrangement joins TRBV2 to TRBJ2-2; the match to TRBD2 covers 12 bases. The V and J ends lost 6 bases and 5 bases, in that order; junction bases with no gene match: 4. This CDR3 is built from 15 residues. Per the germline V gene, CDR1 is SNHLY and CDR2 is FYNNEI.

The chain employs TRBV28 and TRBJ1-2, with D possibly TRBD1 on 5 matching bases. V gave up 7 bases and J gave up 7 bases, with 16 bases separating them. Germline values: CDR1 MDHEN, CDR2 SYDVKM. The CDR3 is 13 amino acids. In DNA form, the CDR3 reads TGTGCCAGCACCAAAGGAGGGGCGGGTGGCTACACCTTC. Its translation: CASTKGGAGGYTF.

This chain joins TRBV9 and TRBJ1-3, with 8 bases identical to TRBD1. CDR1 SGDLS and CDR2 YYNGEE come from the germline V gene. J lost 4 bases, V lost 3 bases, and 6 bases had no gene match. The CDR3 has 15 amino acids. The CDR3 loop reads CASSEATGAGNTIYF. DNA for the CDR3: TGTGCCAGCAGCGAGGCGACAGGGGCAGGAAACACCATATATTTT.

This clone was observed a single time. The V call is TRBV2, the J call TRBJ2-5; 15 positions agree with TRBD2. The junction had 1 base not matched to a gene; V was cut back by 3 bases and J by 2 bases. The CDR3 length is 16 residues. Germline loops: CDR1 SNHLY, CDR2 FYNNEI. The CDR3 nucleotides are TGTGCCAGCAGTGAGGGACTAGCGGGGGGACAAGAGACCCAGTACTTC. It codes for CASSEGLAGGQETQYF.

J is TRBJ1-1 and V is TRBV9; 12 nucleotides line up with TRBD1. The CDR3 is 14 amino acids. The germline CDR1 and CDR2 sequences are SGDLS and YYNGEE. J was trimmed by 7 bases and V by 3 bases; bases with no gene match: 4. The CDR3 DNA is TGTGCCAGCAGCGCGGGACAGGGGGCCGGTGAAGCTTTCTTT. Its translation: CASSAGQGAGEAFF.

The chain uses TRBV7-9 and TRBJ2-5; 7 bases fit TRBD2. CDR3 length equals 15 residues. J was trimmed by 4 bases and V by 1 base; bases with no gene match: 6. Germline V gene data show CDR1 as SEHNR and CDR2 as FQNEAQ (reference sequence). DNA of the CDR3: TGTGCCAGCAGCTTAGGAGGGAGCGGGGCAGAGACCCAGTACTTC. This encodes CASSLGGSGAETQYF.

The chain couples TRBV15 to TRBJ2-5; 7 nucleotides agree with TRBD2. The V segment lost 0 bases and the J segment 7 bases; nucleotides outside the gene matches: 5. Germline V lookup: CDR1 LNHNV, CDR2 YYDKDF (reference sequence). This CDR3 contains 14 residues. In nucleotides, the CDR3 is TGTGCCACCAGCAGAGACAGGACGGGGGGGACCCAGTACTTC. Encoded protein: CATSRDRTGGTQYF. Filled out from reference TRBV15 and TRBJ2-5, the complete variable domain reads DAMVIQNPRYQVTQFGKPVTLSCSQTLNHNVMYWYQQKSSQAPKLLFHYYDKDFNNEADTPDNFQSRRPNTSFCFLDIRSPGLGDTAMYLCATSRDRTGGTQYFGPGTRLLVL.

This sequence joins TRBV4-1 and TRBJ2-1; the match to TRBD2 covers 13 bases. The CDR3 loop spans 17 amino acids. V shed 3 bases and J 8 bases; nucleotides not matched to a gene: 10. CDR1 and CDR2 (germline): MGHRA, YSYEKL. The CDR3 here is CASSHQRTSGSEDEQFF. CDR3 DNA: TGCGCCAGCAGCCACCAAAGGACTAGCGGGAGTGAGGATGAGCAGTTCTTC.

A note on this clone: The same CDR3 can be traced to other DNA sequences in this sample. The V call is TRBV2, the J call TRBJ2-1; weak D call: TRBD1 (5 bases). The CDR3 is 14 amino acids. Germline CDR1 reads SNHLY; CDR2 reads FYNNEI. V dropped 0 bases and J dropped 2 bases, with 5 bases sitting between them. The CDR3 DNA follows: TGTGCCAGCAGTGAAGCAGGGGCCTACAATGAGCAGTTCTTC. Translating it yields CASSEAGAYNEQFF.